The next 30 T cell receptor beta chains were all read from a single sample in a study of response to subunit inactivated influenza vaccine. Using its own MiXCR run on the RT-PCR reads, TCRdb lists one record per CDR3 protein. The table shows 700,000 to 800,000 distinct CDR3 sequences, with around a sixth occurring only once. Specimen: PBMCs from blood, collected about 5 days after vaccination. The source is a man in his fifties or sixties who received an inactivated influenza vaccine.

The rearrangement uses TRBV29-1 and TRBJ2-7, with TRBD1 identical over 10 bases. From germline, CDR1 is SQVTM and CDR2 ANQGSEA. This CDR3 spans 15 amino acids. V dropped 3 bases and J dropped 2; count of bases not matched to a gene: 7. CDR3 residues: CSVETPGTGAYEQYF. As DNA, the CDR3 is TGCAGCGTTGAGACCCCCGGGACAGGGGCCTACGAGCAGTACTTC.

The chain combines TRBV12-3 or TRBV12-4 with TRBJ2-3; D perhaps matches TRBD2 (7 bases). V was shortened by 3 bases and J by 2 bases, with 18 bases between the two germline ends. The CDR3 spans 17 residues. The DNA for the CDR3 is TGTGCCAGCAGTTTCCGGAGGGCGGGGGCAGCCACAGATACGCAGTATTTT. Translation: CASSFRRAGAATDTQYF.

This sequence joins TRBV20-1 and TRBJ1-6; possible D gene TRBD1, 5 bases. This CDR3 spans 14 amino acids. V lost 0 bases to trimming and J lost 7 bases, with 10 bases between them. In germline, CDR1 is DFQATT, CDR2 SNEGSKA (reference sequence). The CDR3 DNA is TGCAGTGCTAGAGATCGGGGACGGAATTCACCCCTCCACTTT. It codes for CSARDRGRNSPLHF.

This clonotype was recorded a few times. This chain connects TRBV12-3 or TRBV12-4 to TRBJ2-7; 7 bases line up with TRBD1. V trimming: 5 bases; J trimming: 0 bases; junction bases outside the gene matches: 7. There are 15 residues in the CDR3. For the CDR3, the DNA is TGTGCCAGCAGTCCCCCGGGACAGAGCTCCTACGAGCAGTACTTC. Translating it yields CASSPPGQSSYEQYF.

In this sample, this clonotype turned up many times. The chain uses TRBV20-1 and TRBJ2-7, with D possibly matching TRBD2 (6 bases). The ends were cut back, 2 bases at V and 2 bases at J, with 13 bases in the middle. The CDR3 is 14 residues long. Germline-derived CDR1 and CDR2 are DFQATT and SNEGSKA (reference sequence). CDR3: CSARSLAKTYEQYF. CDR3 DNA: TGCAGTGCTAGAAGTCTAGCGAAGACCTACGAGCAGTACTTC.

A few counts support this clonotype. The J gene is TRBJ1-1, the V gene TRBV20-1; 7 bases match TRBD1. V trimming: 2 bases; J trimming: 0 bases; junction bases outside the gene matches: 6. Germline V CDR1 and CDR2: DFQATT, SNEGSKA (reference sequence). The CDR3 is 15 amino acids. CDR3 coding DNA: TGCAGTGCTAGACACTCCGGGACAGTGAACACTGAAGCTTTCTTT. Amino acid sequence: CSARHSGTVNTEAFF.

This clonotype was counted between two and nine times. V gene TRBV29-1 combines with J gene TRBJ2-1; D unclear. CDR1 is SQVTM and CDR2 is ANQGSEA in the germline V gene. Trimming stripped 1 base from V and 2 bases from J, with 15 bases between. The CDR3 totals 16 residues. The CDR3 region has the DNA TGCAGCGTTGAAGGACGGCCCCGTTATACCTACAATGAGCAGTTCTTC. Encoded protein: CSVEGRPRYTYNEQFF.

The sample holds a few counts of this clonotype. The chain recombines TRBV4-2 with TRBJ2-1; 7 bases fit TRBD2. The V gene's germline CDR1 is LGHNA and CDR2 YNFKEQ. The CDR3 loop spans 16 amino acids. V lost 0 bases, J lost 6 bases, and 8 bases stayed unmatched. The CDR3 is CASSQDRREYANEQFF. The CDR3 nucleotides are TGTGCCAGCAGCCAAGATAGGCGGGAGTATGCCAATGAGCAGTTCTTC.

This chain uses TRBV5-1 with TRBJ2-7; possibly TRBD1 for D (5 bases). This CDR3 comprises 17 residues. The V gene lost 1 base and the J gene lost 2 bases, with 19 bases spanning the gap. The germline gives CDR1 SGHRS, CDR2 YFSETQ. This CDR3 reads CASSLPSTGRIAYEQYF. The CDR3 DNA reads as TGCGCCAGCAGCTTGCCCAGCACAGGTCGGATTGCCTACGAGCAGTACTTC.

The CDR3 sequence: CATAPVGAGGPDTGELFF. The CDR3 DNA reads TGTGCCACCGCTCCCGTTGGTGCGGGAGGGCCGGACACCGGGGAGCTGTTTTTT. This chain connects TRBV24-1 to TRBJ2-2; 9 nucleotides match TRBD2. In germline, CDR1 is KGHDR, CDR2 SFDVKD. CDR3 length: 18 residues. Trimming cost V 9 bases and J 3 bases; bases outside gene matches: 16.

This clonotype was observed at least ten times. The chain is built from TRBV29-1 and TRBJ2-1, with 10 bases aligning to TRBD2. In germline, CDR1 is SQVTM, CDR2 ANQGSEA. This CDR3 comprises 16 residues. After removal of 3 bases from V and 8 bases from J, the junction contained 13 bases not matched to a gene. DNA of the CDR3: TGCAGCGTTGATCGGCTAGCGGGAGATAGGAGGCATGAGCAGTTCTTC. Protein sequence: CSVDRLAGDRRHEQFF.

This chain uses TRBV5-6 with TRBJ2-3; 8 positions match TRBD2. The CDR3 sequence is 16 residues long. Germline V gene sequence: CDR1 SGHDT, CDR2 YYEEEE. J was trimmed by 0 bases and V by 4 bases; bases with no gene match: 7. CDR3 sequence (DNA): TGTGCCAGCAGCCTCAAGCGGGGGCGAAGCACAGATACGCAGTATTTT. Its translation: CASSLKRGRSTDTQYF.

V gene TRBV5-1 combines with J gene TRBJ2-5, with TRBD1 matching 7 bases. The CDR3 consists of 13 residues. The junction had 6 bases not matched to a gene; V was cut back by 5 bases and J by 5 bases. In germline, CDR1 is SGHRS, CDR2 YFSETQ. The CDR3 DNA is TGCGCCAGCAGACGCGACAGGGCGGAGACCCAGTACTTC. This encodes CASRRDRAETQYF.

There are a few counts of this clonotype. The genes are TRBV5-1 and TRBJ2-3; D is possibly TRBD1 (6 bases). V was cut by 2 bases and J by 2 bases, with 12 bases left in between. This CDR3 contains 15 residues. In germline, CDR1 is SGHRS, CDR2 YFSETQ. For the CDR3, the DNA is TGCGCCAGCAGCTTTGGGGGCTACGACACAGATACGCAGTATTTT. Its translation: CASSFGGYDTDTQYF.

The V call is TRBV3-1, the J call TRBJ2-2; D unclear. Germline lookup yields CDR1 LGHDT and CDR2 YNNKEL (reference sequence). Trimming pared 0 bases from V and 7 bases from J, leaving 9 bases between. The length of the CDR3 is 14 residues. In DNA, the CDR3 is TGTGCCAGCAGCCAAGACCAGGCTATCGGGGAGCTGTTTTTT. This encodes CASSQDQAIGELFF.

This clonotype was seen at least ten times. The gene calls are TRBV12-3 or TRBV12-4 and TRBJ2-1, with D uncertain. Trimming removed 6 bases at V and 0 bases at J, with 6 bases between. The CDR3 contains 13 residues. CDR3 DNA: TGTGCCAGCAGGGTGAGCTCCTACAATGAGCAGTTCTTC. This encodes CASRVSSYNEQFF.

This chain uses TRBV7-9 with TRBJ1-2, with 7 nucleotides matching TRBD1. Germline V gives CDR1 SEHNR, CDR2 FQNEAQ (reference sequence). V lost 6 bases and J lost 8; bases outside the gene matches: 9. The CDR3 contains 13 residues. The CDR3 here is CASRRDMTGGYTF. CDR3 bases: TGTGCCAGCAGAAGAGATATGACAGGGGGCTACACCTTC.

The chain employs TRBV15 and TRBJ2-7; D unclear. Germline CDR1 is LNHNV and CDR2 is YYDKDF (reference sequence). The CDR3 covers 12 residues. V was clipped by 3 bases and J by 6 bases, with 9 bases between them. DNA for the CDR3: TGTGCCACCAGCAGGGCCATTGGCGAGCAGTACTTC. Protein: CATSRAIGEQYF. Full variable domain (outside the CDR3, taken from reference TRBV15 and TRBJ2-7): DAMVIQNPRYQVTQFGKPVTLSCSQTLNHNVMYWYQQKSSQAPKLLFHYYDKDFNNEADTPDNFQSRRPNTSFCFLDIRSPGLGDTAMYLCATSRAIGEQYFGPGTRLTVT.

This chain uses TRBV4-3 with TRBJ2-7, with D hard to call. Trimming shortened V by 0 bases and J by 1 base, and 10 bases separated the two germline ends. The germline gives CDR1 LGHNA, CDR2 YSLEER. This CDR3 is 15 amino acids long. CDR3 protein: CASSQDTLGSYEQYF. The CDR3 DNA follows: TGCGCCAGCAGCCAAGATACACTGGGGTCCTACGAGCAGTACTTC.

This clonotype was seen more than once but under ten times. V gene TRBV5-1 combines with J gene TRBJ2-1; a weak D match, TRBD2 (6 bases). V was cut by 3 bases and J by 8 bases, with 9 bases left in between. The CDR3 totals 12 residues. The germline V gene has CDR1 SGHRS and CDR2 YFSETQ. The CDR3 nucleotides read TGCGCCAGCAGCTCGGGACTCTATGAGCAGTTCTTC. Amino acid sequence: CASSSGLYEQFF.

Turning to this clonotype: A clone one base away is much larger, so this may be a read error. The chain has TRBV5-1 and TRBJ1-1; possible D gene TRBD1, 5 bases. Trimming took off 4 bases at V and 1 base at J, with 14 bases between the two ends. The germline V gene encodes CDR1 SGHRS and CDR2 YFSETQ. This CDR3 comprises 15 residues. The CDR3 nucleotides are TGCGCCAGCAGCCCCTCGATGAGGGGGAACACTGAAGCTTTCTTT. It yields the protein CASSPSMRGNTEAFF.

This clonotype turned up a few times. The V gene is TRBV4-2, the J gene TRBJ2-7, with D uncertain. Germline lookup yields CDR1 LGHNA and CDR2 YNFKEQ. The CDR3 is made up of 15 amino acids. V was clipped by 0 bases and J by 3 bases, with 12 bases between them. The CDR3 DNA reads TGTGCCAGCAGCCAAGATCCGGCAGCTTACTACGAGCAGTACTTC. It yields the protein CASSQDPAAYYEQYF.

This clonotype was counted many times. V gene TRBV5-1 combines with J gene TRBJ2-7; D is unresolved. This CDR3 contains 13 residues. Per germline, CDR1 SGHRS and CDR2 YFSETQ. Trimming removed 0 bases at V and 3 bases at J, with 7 bases between. The CDR3 protein is CASSLDSYYEQYF. The DNA for the CDR3 is TGCGCCAGCAGCTTGGATAGTTACTACGAGCAGTACTTC.

The chain combines TRBV5-1 with TRBJ1-4; no reliable D call. V was clipped by 4 bases and J by 3 bases, with 10 bases between them. In germline, CDR1 is SGHRS, CDR2 YFSETQ. The CDR3 contains 14 residues. The CDR3 nucleotides read TGCGCCAGCAGCCGAGCGGAGGCTAATGAAAAACTGTTTTTT. It translates to CASSRAEANEKLFF.

There are many counts of this clonotype. The chain combines TRBV18 with TRBJ2-1, with D possibly matching TRBD1 (6 bases). CDR1 is KGHSH, CDR2 LQKENI, per germline. V lost 8 bases and J lost 3, with 11 bases in between. This CDR3 comprises 13 residues. The CDR3 is CASSPQGYNEQFF. The CDR3 region has the DNA TGTGCCAGCAGCCCACAGGGCTACAATGAGCAGTTCTTC.

V usage is TRBV12-3 or TRBV12-4 and J usage is TRBJ2-3; D may be TRBD2 (6 bases). The V and J ends lost 4 bases and 2 bases respectively, with 13 bases between them. The CDR3 spans 15 residues. The CDR3 is CASSWGGTTTDTQYF. The CDR3 region has the DNA TGTGCCAGCAGTTGGGGCGGGACCACCACAGATACGCAGTATTTT.

The chain carries TRBV10-3 and TRBJ1-3; D might be TRBD1 (5 bases). The CDR3 is 13 residues long. In germline, CDR1 is ENHRY, CDR2 SYGVKD. Trimming left V 5 bases short and J 2 bases short, with 7 bases between. For the CDR3, the DNA is TGTGCCATCAGTCCGACAGCTGGAAACACCATATATTTT. As protein: CAISPTAGNTIYF.

Concerning this clonotype itself: Being one base from a much bigger clone, this may be a read error. The rearrangement uses TRBV12-3 or TRBV12-4 and TRBJ2-1; weak D call: TRBD1 (7 bases). The CDR3 sequence is 11 residues long. The CDR3 reads CASRRDSEHFF. The DNA for the CDR3 is TGTGCCAGCAGGCGGGACAGTGAGCACTTCTTC.

This clonotype was counted only a few times. The genes are TRBV7-9 and TRBJ2-7, with 9 bases fitting TRBD1. Per germline, CDR1 SEHNR and CDR2 FQNEAQ (reference sequence). There are 14 residues in the CDR3. Trimming took 5 bases from V and 7 from J; bases not matched to a gene: 9. This CDR3 is CASSLEQGAREQYF. The CDR3 coding sequence is TGTGCCAGCAGCCTAGAACAGGGGGCGCGAGAGCAGTACTTC. Full variable domain (missing parts from reference TRBV7-9 and TRBJ2-7): DTGVSQNPRHKITKRGQNVTFRCDPISEHNRLYWYRQTLGQGPEFLTYFQNEAQLEKSRLLSDRFSAERPKGSFSTLEIQRTEQGDSAMYLCASSLEQGAREQYFGPGTRLTVT.

The sample holds a few counts of this clonotype. CDR3 nucleotide sequence: TGCGCCAGCAGCTTGGACAGCTCCACTTCCTACGAGCAGTACTTC. Protein: CASSLDSSTSYEQYF. The J gene is TRBJ2-7, the V gene TRBV5-1; D uncertain. Trimming removed 0 bases at V and 1 base at J, with 11 bases between. In germline, CDR1 is SGHRS, CDR2 YFSETQ. This CDR3 has 15 amino acids.